Shown below are 23 T cell receptor beta chains from a single sample sequenced in a study of Ad26.COV2.S vaccination and SARS-CoV-2 variants. Profiling relied on immunoSEQ multiplex PCR, and the TCRdb table lists in-frame clones only, not all of them. Found here are roughly 400,000 clones, 92% of them singletons; the top ten hold over 1.5%. Indicated treatment: around 19 received Ad26.COV2.S at low or high dose, single or two shots; about five received placebo; per-sample allocation not given. Samples analyzed were those drawn on day 63 after the first vaccine or placebo injection. The material sequenced was peripheral blood, taken in a trial of Ad26.COV2.S vaccine versus placebo. The receptor source for this set is a person between 18 and 60 years old who received the Ad26.COV2.S COVID-19 vaccine or a placebo.

This clone appeared once. This chain joins TRBV2 and TRBJ1-1; 8 bases align to TRBD1. The CDR3 is 15 amino acids. V gave up 6 bases and J gave up 2 bases; unmatched junction bases: 8. From germline, CDR1 is SNHLY and CDR2 FYNNEI. The CDR3 nucleotides read TGTGCCAGCAGGACAGGGGATATGGGTAACACTGAAGCTTTCTTT. Its protein product is CASRTGDMGNTEAFF.

This rearrangement joins TRBV11-2 to TRBJ2-5; the D is unclear. The CDR3 has 13 amino acids. Trimming took 1 base from V and 1 from J, leaving 4 bases between them. Germline CDR1 and CDR2: SGHAT and FQNNGV. The CDR3 loop is CASSLGFQETQYF. In nucleotides, the CDR3 is TGTGCCAGCAGCTTAGGATTCCAAGAGACCCAGTACTTC.

V gene TRBV19 combines with J gene TRBJ1-3; no clear D. Trimming stripped 5 bases from V and 1 base from J, with 18 bases between. The CDR3 length is 17 residues. Per germline, CDR1 LNHDA and CDR2 SQIVND (reference sequence). CDR3 amino acids: CASSGGGFQLSGNTIYF. CDR3 sequence (DNA): TGTGCCAGTAGTGGTGGCGGGTTTCAACTATCTGGAAACACCATATATTTT. Complete variable domain (other parts from reference TRBV19 and TRBJ1-3): DGGITQSPKYLFRKEGQNVTLSCEQNLNHDAMYWYRQDPGQGLRLIYYSQIVNDFQKGDIAEGYSVSREKKESFPLTVTSAQKNPTAFYLCASSGGGFQLSGNTIYFGEGSWLTVV.

The genes are TRBV5-6 and TRBJ1-1; D gene uncertain. Germline values: CDR1 SGHDT, CDR2 YYEEEE. This CDR3 contains 14 residues. Between the trimmed V and J ends, which lost 6 bases and 4 bases, there was a span of 16 bases. The CDR3 coding sequence is TGTGCCAGCACGTCGCGGGGTTTACGCACTGAAGCTTTCTTT. Its translation is CASTSRGLRTEAFF.

About this clone itself: This sample also contains other DNA sequences that code for the same CDR3. The J gene is TRBJ1-1, the V gene TRBV19; D uncertain. Looked up from germline, CDR1 is LNHDA and CDR2 is SQIVND (reference sequence). The CDR3 has 14 residues. Trimming pared 3 bases from V and 1 base from J, leaving 9 bases between. This CDR3 reads CASSIQGGNTEAFF. The CDR3 nucleotides read TGTGCCAGTAGTATCCAAGGAGGGAACACTGAAGCTTTCTTT. The entire variable domain, with the rest obtained from reference TRBV19 and TRBJ1-1, is as follows: DGGITQSPKYLFRKEGQNVTLSCEQNLNHDAMYWYRQDPGQGLRLIYYSQIVNDFQKGDIAEGYSVSREKKESFPLTVTSAQKNPTAFYLCASSIQGGNTEAFFGQGTRLTVV.

This clone came up once. The chain recombines TRBV7-2 with TRBJ1-3, with TRBD1 matching over 9 bases. The CDR3 is 18 residues long. With V trimmed by 4 bases and J by 4 bases, 14 bases remained unmatched. Germline V gives CDR1 SGHTA, CDR2 FQGNSA. CDR3 loop: CASSWAGQGQSAGNTIYF. The CDR3 coding sequence is TGTGCCAGCAGCTGGGCGGGACAGGGACAATCTGCAGGAAACACCATATATTTT.

The V call is TRBV19, the J call TRBJ1-5; the D is unclear. The CDR3 spans 14 residues. Trimming shortened V by 0 bases and J by 7 bases, and 10 bases separated the two germline ends. Germline V CDR1 and CDR2: LNHDA, SQIVND (reference sequence). The CDR3 DNA follows: TGTGCCAGTAGTATAGATATTGGGCAGCAGCCCCAGCATTTT. It translates to CASSIDIGQQPQHF.

In regard to this clone: The same CDR3 can be traced to other DNA sequences in this sample. The CDR3 DNA sequence: TGTGCCTGGTCGACAGGGAGCAATCAGCCCCAGCATTTT. Translating gives CAWSTGSNQPQHF. The gene calls are TRBV30 and TRBJ1-5; 7 nucleotides agree with TRBD1. V gave up 5 bases and J gave up 1 base; unmatched junction bases: 2. From germline, CDR1 is GTSNPN and CDR2 SVGIG (reference sequence). This CDR3 contains 13 residues.

The chain is built from TRBV19 and TRBJ1-5, with TRBD1 matching 8 bases. Germline V gene data show CDR1 as LNHDA and CDR2 as SQIVND (reference sequence). The CDR3 loop spans 16 amino acids. The trim removed 5 bases at V and 4 bases at J, leaving 10 bases unmatched. CDR3 sequence reads: CASSPYRTGLNQPQHF. CDR3 nucleotide sequence: TGTGCCAGTAGTCCGTATCGGACAGGGCTTAATCAGCCCCAGCATTTT. The whole variable domain, filled in from reference TRBV19 and TRBJ1-5, reads DGGITQSPKYLFRKEGQNVTLSCEQNLNHDAMYWYRQDPGQGLRLIYYSQIVNDFQKGDIAEGYSVSREKKESFPLTVTSAQKNPTAFYLCASSPYRTGLNQPQHFGDGTRLSIL.

This chain joins TRBV7-8 and TRBJ2-1, with a weak D call TRBD1 (5 bases). Germline CDR1 and CDR2: SGHVS and FQNEAQ. The CDR3 consists of 16 residues. Trimming shortened V by 4 bases and J by 4 bases, and 17 bases separated the two germline ends. CDR3 DNA: TGTGCCAGCAGCTCCCAGTCAGGGATGATTTACAATGAGCAGTTCTTC. Its translation is CASSSQSGMIYNEQFF.

V and J are TRBV7-2 and TRBJ2-7; no clear D. Trimming removed 4 bases at V and 0 bases at J, with 10 bases between. This CDR3 has 14 amino acids. Germline V gene sequence: CDR1 SGHTA, CDR2 FQGNSA. CDR3 bases: TGTGCCAGCAGCTCCACCCTATCCTCCTACGAGCAGTACTTC. This translates into CASSSTLSSYEQYF.

J is TRBJ2-6 and V is TRBV7-9; D is unresolved. Germline V lookup: CDR1 SEHNR, CDR2 FQNEAQ (reference sequence). V was cut by 1 base and J by 2 bases, with 12 bases left in between. The CDR3 loop spans 17 amino acids. Written as DNA, the CDR3 is TGTGCCAGCAGCTTAGATGGTGGCACGGCTGGGGCCAACGTCCTGACTTTC. Protein sequence: CASSLDGGTAGANVLTF.

This sequence joins TRBV28 and TRBJ2-5; 8 bases line up with TRBD1. J lost 5 bases, V lost 3 bases, and 11 bases had no gene match. CDR1 and CDR2 (germline): MDHEN, SYDVKM. This CDR3 contains 16 residues. CDR3 coding DNA: TGTGCCAGCAGTTTGGCCGGGACAGGACCAGGGGAGACCCAGTACTTC. It codes for CASSLAGTGPGETQYF.

CDR3 nucleotide sequence: TGTGCCAGCAGTCAAAGGGGTTTAGGGGCCAACGTCCTGACTTTC. This sequence encodes CASSQRGLGANVLTF. This sequence joins TRBV11-2 and TRBJ2-6, with D possibly being TRBD1 (5 bases). Per germline, CDR1 SGHAT and CDR2 FQNNGV. This CDR3 is built from 15 residues. Trimming shortened V by 6 bases and J by 4 bases, and 13 bases separated the two germline ends. The variable domain in full, with the rest retrieved from reference TRBV11-2 and TRBJ2-6, is EAGVAQSPRYKIIEKRQSVAFWCNPISGHATLYWYQQILGQGPKLLIQFQNNGVVDDSQLPKDRFSAERLKGVDSTLKIQPAKLEDSAVYLCASSQRGLGANVLTFGAGSRLTVL.

This chain links TRBV9 with TRBJ1-2; tentative D call: TRBD1 (6 bases). V was shortened by 0 bases and J by 5 bases, with 11 bases between the two germline ends. CDR1 is SGDLS, CDR2 YYNGEE, per germline. The CDR3 runs 14 residues. CDR3 coding DNA: TGTGCCAGCAGCGTAGATACAGGGTATTATGGCTACACCTTC. Its protein is CASSVDTGYYGYTF.

The chain uses TRBV29-1 and TRBJ2-3, with TRBD2 matching over 15 bases. Germline assignment: CDR1 SQVTM and CDR2 ANQGSEA. CDR3 length: 19 amino acids. V shed 0 bases and J 4 bases; nucleotides not matched to a gene: 11. CDR3 residues: CSVEDMRTSGGASPDTQYF. The CDR3 DNA reads TGCAGCGTTGAAGATATGCGGACTAGCGGGGGGGCGAGCCCAGATACGCAGTATTTT.

V and J are TRBV18 and TRBJ2-6; a weak D match, TRBD1 (6 bases). This CDR3 region has 19 residues. Trimming removed 6 bases from V and 0 bases from J, with 21 bases in between. Per germline, CDR1 KGHSH and CDR2 LQKENI. DNA for the CDR3: TGTGCCAGCTCCCTCCAAACAGGGAGCTACCTCTCTGGGGCCAACGTCCTGACTTTC. This translates into CASSLQTGSYLSGANVLTF.

This rearrangement joins TRBV15 to TRBJ1-1; 8 bases are a match to TRBD1. CDR3 length: 14 residues. Trimming cost V 3 bases and J 6 bases; bases outside gene matches: 6. Germline lookup yields CDR1 LNHNV and CDR2 YYDKDF (reference sequence). In DNA, the CDR3 is TGTGCCACCAGCAGCGACAGGGGTACCGCTGAAGCTTTCTTT. Translated, it gives CATSSDRGTAEAFF.

This clone appeared a single time. V gene TRBV5-1 combines with J gene TRBJ2-1; 9 nucleotides line up with TRBD2. The trim removed 0 bases at V and 6 bases at J, leaving 4 bases unmatched. The CDR3 is made up of 15 amino acids. Germline loops: CDR1 SGHRS, CDR2 YFSETQ. The CDR3 loop reads CASSLDMRGGNEQFF. The CDR3 DNA reads as TGCGCCAGCAGCTTGGATATGCGGGGGGGCAATGAGCAGTTCTTC.

This clone appeared a single time. This sequence joins TRBV18 and TRBJ1-2; D remains unclear. Germline lookup yields CDR1 KGHSH and CDR2 LQKENI. V was clipped by 2 bases and J by 2 bases, with 9 bases between them. This CDR3 comprises 14 residues. Here the CDR3 reads CASSPTNTNYGYTF. Written as DNA, the CDR3 is TGTGCCAGCTCACCAACTAATACCAACTATGGCTACACCTTC.

The chain combines TRBV11-2 with TRBJ1-1; no reliable D call. Trimming removed 0 bases from V and 1 base from J, with 6 bases in between. Germline CDR1 and CDR2: SGHAT and FQNNGV. The CDR3 spans 14 residues. The CDR3 DNA is TGTGCCAGCAGCTTAGAGTTCCGGAACACTGAAGCTTTCTTT. Its translation is CASSLEFRNTEAFF.

The rearrangement links TRBV27 to TRBJ1-5; 8 nucleotides match TRBD1. Germline V gives CDR1 MNHEY, CDR2 SMNVEV (reference sequence). CDR3 length equals 16 residues. V gave up 6 bases and J gave up 4 bases; unmatched junction bases: 11. CDR3 region: CASRPQTGVGNQPQHF. As DNA, the CDR3 is TGTGCCAGCAGACCCCAGACAGGGGTAGGGAATCAGCCCCAGCATTTT.

The rearrangement uses TRBV6-5 and TRBJ2-1; D is perhaps TRBD1 or TRBD2 (6 bases each). The CDR3 runs to 15 residues. Trimming removed 2 bases at V and 9 bases at J, with 17 bases between. The germline V gene has CDR1 MNHEY and CDR2 SVGAGI. DNA of the CDR3: TGTGCCAGCAGTTACCCGGGGGCCGGTTACGGTGAGCAGTTCTTC. Protein sequence: CASSYPGAGYGEQFF.